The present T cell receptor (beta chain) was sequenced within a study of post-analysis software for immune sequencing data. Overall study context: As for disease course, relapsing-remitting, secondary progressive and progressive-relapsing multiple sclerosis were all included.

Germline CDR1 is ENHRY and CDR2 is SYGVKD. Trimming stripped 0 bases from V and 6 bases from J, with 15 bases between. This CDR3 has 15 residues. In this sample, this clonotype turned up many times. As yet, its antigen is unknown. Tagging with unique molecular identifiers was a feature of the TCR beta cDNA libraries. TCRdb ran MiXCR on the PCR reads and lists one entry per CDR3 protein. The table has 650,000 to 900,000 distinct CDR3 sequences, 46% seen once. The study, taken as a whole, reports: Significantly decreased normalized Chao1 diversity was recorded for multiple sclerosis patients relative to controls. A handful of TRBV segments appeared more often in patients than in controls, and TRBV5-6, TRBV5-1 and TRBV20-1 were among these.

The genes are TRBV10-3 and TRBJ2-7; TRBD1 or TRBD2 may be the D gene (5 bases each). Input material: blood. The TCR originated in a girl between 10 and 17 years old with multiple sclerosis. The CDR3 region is CAISESPYGGGEQYF. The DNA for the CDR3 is TGTGCCATCAGTGAGTCCCCATATGGGGGTGGCGAGCAGTACTTC.